This T cell receptor (beta chain) was sequenced during a study of cytomegalovirus exposure and HLA in healthy donors. Amplification used 60 Vbeta primers and 13 Jbeta primers. Profiling relied on immunoSEQ multiplex PCR, and the TCRdb table lists in-frame clones only, not all of them. This table holds roughly 150,000 clones, 65% to 70% found once. The donors gave bone marrow, and they were healthy. General study points: Within a later analysis, the majority of CMV-associated TCR beta chains appeared HLA-restricted.

As regards this clone: The antigen is unknown.

Germline V lookup: CDR1 MRHNA, CDR2 SNTAGT. This CDR3 has 19 residues. V was pared by 5 bases and J by 0 bases, with 11 bases of the junction left unmatched. The V gene is TRBV6-4, the J gene TRBJ2-1; 12 nucleotides agree with TRBD2. The sequenced sample consisted of PBMCs. This clonotype was sampled from a man aged 25-45 years in good health and CMV-seropositive. The CDR3 DNA reads TGTGCCAGCAGTCCCGGGACTAGCGGGCCTGAGAGCTCCTACAATGAGCAGTTCTTC. Its protein product is CASSPGTSGPESSYNEQFF.